This record looks at one T cell receptor (beta chain) sequence and its context. Its antigen is unknown. These data belong to a study of identical twins. General observations from the study: Beta out-of-frame sequences showed weaker excess twin sharing. Beta clonotypes that were abundant in cord blood contained fewer insertions, a pattern absent from memory repertoires.

Germline loops: CDR1 MGHRA, CDR2 YSYEKL. V lost 0 bases, J lost 7 bases, and 13 bases lay in between. CDR3 length equals 15 residues. TCRdb reanalysed the 5' RACE reads using MiXCR and keeps one entry per CDR3 protein. The table includes 700,000 to 950,000 distinct CDR3 sequences, approximately 13% detected once. These records were also assigned to another study, of yellow fever vaccine responses in identical twins. According to that study: Twins' vaccine T cell responses reportedly seemed partly convergent and partly personalized.

The source of this sequence is a woman between 18 and 30 years old in good health. V gene TRBV4-1 combines with J gene TRBJ1-5; D is perhaps TRBD1 (6 bases). The material sequenced was PBMCs. CDR3 nucleotides: TGCGCCAGCAGCCAAGATGCAGGGGTAGGCCAGCCCCAGCATTTT. The encoded protein is CASSQDAGVGQPQHF.